Listed below are T cell receptor beta chains from one sample, sequenced in a study of T-cell memory formation after mild COVID-19. TCRdb reprocessed the 5' RACE reads via MiXCR and lists one record per CDR3 protein. The sample yields about 290,000 distinct CDR3 sequences, around 15% seen once. The sample comprised PBMCs or a T cell subset sorted from them (not recorded which). Source of these receptors: a man between 18 and 35 years old who had mild COVID-19 (a few samples of this study predate the infection). Cell type and time point are not known. The CDR3 runs from the conserved cysteine through the conserved F or W. The D gene is left open where the match is weak. Part of the rows lack a size; the others show once, few, many or a class for expanded clones.

clone_size: few
d_call: .
v_call: TRBV4-1
j_call: TRBJ2-3
cdr3_nt: TGCGCCAGCAGCCAAGATGGGAAAGCAGGGACAGATACGCAGTATTTT
cdr3_aa: CASSQDGKAGTDTQYF

clone_size: .
d_call: TRBD1
v_call: TRBV4-1
j_call: TRBJ1-5
cdr3_nt: TGCGCCAGCAGCCAAGGAGACAGGGCGAATCAGCCCCAGCATTTT
cdr3_aa: CASSQGDRANQPQHF

clone_size: .
d_call: .
v_call: TRBV18
j_call: TRBJ2-6
cdr3_nt: TGTGCCAGCTCGAACGGTGGGAGCTCTGGGGCCAACGTCCTGACTTTC
cdr3_aa: CASSNGGSSGANVLTF

clone_size: .
d_call: .
v_call: TRBV7-2
j_call: TRBJ2-5
cdr3_nt: TGTGCCAGCAGCTTAGCGAGGGGGGAGACCCAGTACTTC
cdr3_aa: CASSLARGETQYF

clone_size: few
d_call: .
v_call: TRBV7-2
j_call: TRBJ2-5
cdr3_nt: TGTGCCAGCAGGGGGGGCCTTGTCGAGACCCAGTACTTC
cdr3_aa: CASRGGLVETQYF

clone_size: many
d_call: TRBD2
v_call: TRBV5-1
j_call: TRBJ2-3
cdr3_nt: TGCGCCAGCAGCTTTATAGCGGGGGGGACCCCAGATACGCAGTATTTT
cdr3_aa: CASSFIAGGTPDTQYF

clone_size: .
d_call: .
v_call: TRBV5-1
j_call: TRBJ1-1
cdr3_nt: TGCGCCAGCAGCGGGGGGCAGTTCACTGAAGCTTTCTTT
cdr3_aa: CASSGGQFTEAFF

clone_size: many
d_call: .
v_call: TRBV7-9
j_call: TRBJ1-1
cdr3_nt: TGTGCCAGCAGCTTAGGGGAGGGCACTGAAGCTTTCTTT
cdr3_aa: CASSLGEGTEAFF

clone_size: few
d_call: TRBD1
v_call: TRBV6-5
j_call: TRBJ1-1
cdr3_nt: TGTGCCAGCAGACCGGACAGGGGCCGGAGAGCTTTCTTT
cdr3_aa: CASRPDRGRRAFF

clone_size: .
d_call: .
v_call: TRBV5-1
j_call: TRBJ1-2
cdr3_nt: TGCGCCAGCAGCTTGGATGGCCCCGTGGGCTACACCTTC
cdr3_aa: CASSLDGPVGYTF

clone_size: .
d_call: TRBD1
v_call: TRBV4-2
j_call: TRBJ1-1
cdr3_nt: TGTGCCAGCAGCCAAGATAAGTGGACAGGGGGCACTGAAGCTTTCTTT
cdr3_aa: CASSQDKWTGGTEAFF

clone_size: few
d_call: .
v_call: TRBV7-2
j_call: TRBJ2-7
cdr3_nt: TGTGCCAGCAGCTTGGACGGGACGGGGTCCTACGAGCAGTACTTC
cdr3_aa: CASSLDGTGSYEQYF

clone_size: few
d_call: TRBD1
v_call: TRBV9
j_call: TRBJ2-2
cdr3_nt: TGTGCCAGCAGCGTACGGGACAGCGTCAACACCGGGGAGCTGTTTTTT
cdr3_aa: CASSVRDSVNTGELFF

clone_size: few
d_call: .
v_call: TRBV4-1
j_call: TRBJ2-3
cdr3_nt: TGCGCCAGCAGCCAAGCTGCGGGGATAGGCACAGATACGCAGTATTTT
cdr3_aa: CASSQAAGIGTDTQYF

clone_size: .
d_call: .
v_call: TRBV10-3
j_call: TRBJ2-7
cdr3_nt: TGTGCCATCAGTGAGTTCAGGGAGGTTAACGAGCAGTACTTC
cdr3_aa: CAISEFREVNEQYF

clone_size: .
d_call: .
v_call: TRBV11-2
j_call: TRBJ1-4
cdr3_nt: TGTGCCAGCAGCTTAGAAGAGAGCCGGCCCAATGAAAAACTGTTTTTT
cdr3_aa: CASSLEESRPNEKLFF